This T cell receptor (beta chain) was sequenced during a study of T-cell memory formation after mild COVID-19. TCRdb re-analysed the 5' RACE reads in MiXCR, keeping a single row per CDR3 protein. The table records 250,000 to 350,000 distinct CDR3 sequences, about 15% of them present only once. Findings and caveats of the study: Confirmation of SARS-CoV-2 specificity was lacking for second-wave clones peaking day 37. Prior to infection, memory already included some responding clones, suggesting cross-reactive memory joined. Among clones contracting day 15 to 85, CD4/CD8 was balanced, whereas later expanders leaned CD4+. Contracting CD4+ clones lay largely in CM and EM, with CD8+ ones residing in EMRA.

The CDR3 has 17 residues. Germline V gene lookup returns CDR1 SGHRS and CDR2 YFSETQ. V was pared by 4 bases and J by 7 bases, with 26 bases between. This clonotype was seen more than once but under ten times. The antigen is unknown. V gene TRBV5-1 combines with J gene TRBJ2-5, with D possibly matching TRBD2 (6 bases). This receptor was obtained from a man younger than 30 who had mild COVID-19 (a few samples of this study predate the infection). Cell type and time point are not known. The sequenced sample was PBMCs or a T cell subset sorted from them (not recorded which). The CDR3 region has the DNA TGCGCCAGCAGCCTCACTAGCACACCGACCCGATCCTCGACCCAGTACTTC. It codes for CASSLTSTPTRSSTQYF.